The 6 T cell receptor beta chains given below trace back to one sample, sequenced in a study of blood T cell repertoires in COVID-19. Libraries were prepared by immunoSEQ multiplex PCR; TCRdb keeps only in-frame clonotypes and omits some of them. The sample shows about 200,000 clones, around 82% of them seen only once. The sample consisted of peripheral blood. All receptors come from a woman between 45 and 60 years old with acute or convalescent COVID-19.

This rearrangement joins TRBV19 to TRBJ1-4, with a tentative D call TRBD1 (6 bases). CDR3 length: 15 amino acids. The V and J ends lost 7 bases and 3 bases respectively, with 15 bases between them. CDR1 is LNHDA, CDR2 SQIVND, per germline (reference sequence). The CDR3 here is CASTISRGSNEKLFF. The CDR3 DNA reads as TGTGCCAGTACCATCAGCAGGGGCTCTAATGAAAAACTGTTTTTT. Drawing the rest from reference TRBV19 and TRBJ1-4, the complete variable domain is DGGITQSPKYLFRKEGQNVTLSCEQNLNHDAMYWYRQDPGQGLRLIYYSQIVNDFQKGDIAEGYSVSREKKESFPLTVTSAQKNPTAFYLCASTISRGSNEKLFFGSGTQLSVL.

The genes are TRBV18 and TRBJ1-1, with D maybe TRBD1 (6 bases). Trimming stripped 3 bases from V and 4 bases from J, with 12 bases between. CDR3 length equals 14 residues. Germline assignment: CDR1 KGHSH and CDR2 LQKENI. This CDR3 reads CASSPPGRGTEAFF. DNA of the CDR3: TGTGCCAGCTCACCTCCGGGCAGGGGCACTGAAGCTTTCTTT.

CDR3 loop: CASSQDFIRDRAGEAFF. The CDR3 DNA sequence: TGCGCCAGCAGCCAAGATTTCATACGGGACAGGGCAGGTGAAGCTTTCTTT. This rearrangement joins TRBV4-1 to TRBJ1-1, with TRBD1 matching 9 bases. CDR1 is MGHRA, CDR2 YSYEKL, per germline. Trimming at V came to 0 bases and at J to 7 bases, leaving 12 bases not matched to a gene. CDR3 length equals 17 residues.

The rearrangement uses TRBV29-1 and TRBJ1-2; no clear D gene. CDR3 length: 13 residues. From germline, CDR1 is SQVTM and CDR2 ANQGSEA. V was pared by 7 bases and J by 0 bases, with 12 bases between. The CDR3 nucleotides read TGCAGCGCTGACACCCGAGCTAACTATGGCTACACCTTC. Its protein is CSADTRANYGYTF.

The chain has TRBV10-1 and TRBJ2-1, with TRBD2 as a possible D gene (5 bases). The CDR3 spans 13 residues. CDR1 and CDR2 (germline): WNHNN, SYGVQD (reference sequence). V was pared by 6 bases and J by 6 bases, with 12 bases between. The CDR3 sequence: CASRDSYPNEQFF. In nucleotides, the CDR3 is TGCGCCAGCAGGGACTCCTACCCCAATGAGCAGTTCTTC.

The chain joins TRBV27 to TRBJ1-1, with D possibly TRBD1 on 6 matching bases. Trimming removed 4 bases at V and 8 bases at J, with 23 bases between. In germline, CDR1 is MNHEY, CDR2 SMNVEV (reference sequence). CDR3 size: 16 residues. In DNA, the CDR3 is TGTGCCAGCAGTTCCCAAGGTGGGGGCCCAAGAACCGAAGCTTTCTTT. It is translated as CASSSQGGGPRTEAFF.